The rows below give T cell receptor beta chains drawn from one sample of a study of T cell responses to AZD1222 COVID-19 vaccine. Using immunoSEQ multiplex PCR, the repertoire was profiled, and TCRdb retains in-frame clones only, with some absent. Counted here are roughly 150,000 clones, approximately 88% occurring once; the ten biggest clones make up more than 3%. The sample in question was peripheral blood, obtained on day 0 of MenACWY control vaccination. These receptors all come from an adult in good health. The CDR3 runs from the conserved cysteine through the conserved F or W.

TRBV4-1	TRBJ1-5	CASSQRPGANQPQHF
TRBV19	TRBJ2-4	CASSDGPGAKNIQYF
TRBV2	TRBJ1-2	CASSESVRGSGDYGYTF
TRBV7-3	TRBJ1-4	CASSLLTELGPTNEKLFF
TRBV2	TRBJ2-1	CASRSGQGNEQFF
TRBV30	TRBJ1-5	CAWSEDRDQPQHF
TRBV9	TRBJ2-1	CASSVQDRSNEQFF
TRBV7-6	TRBJ1-2	CASSLGAGPSYGYTF
TRBV20-1	TRBJ2-1	CSASGDFYYNEQFF
TRBV5-6	TRBJ2-2	CASSLSTGELFF
TRBV12-3/TRBV12-4	TRBJ2-1	CASSLGDDNEQFF
TRBV18	TRBJ2-7	CASSPAVWDIYYEQYF
TRBV7-9	TRBJ1-1	CASSSLRPRVNTEAFF
TRBV6-5	TRBJ1-2	CASSSRDRDYGYTF
TRBV3-1/TRBV3-2	TRBJ2-1	CASTPVGLAYNEQFF
TRBV6-6	TRBJ1-5	CASNYYSNQPQHF
TRBV27	TRBJ1-4	CASSLVPNEKLFF
TRBV6-2/TRBV6-3	TRBJ2-1	CASSYQSSGPYNEQFF
TRBV6-5	TRBJ2-2	CASSYDLGGGTGELFF
TRBV5-5	TRBJ2-2	CASSFRSTGELFF
TRBV5-1	TRBJ1-2	CASSLEQGQYGYTF
TRBV6-5	TRBJ2-7	CASSPPEKAHEQYF
TRBV6-6	TRBJ2-2	CASRGVNTGELFF
TRBV5-4	TRBJ2-3	CASSRGASTDTQYF
TRBV5-1	TRBJ2-5	CASSFGTLQETQYF
TRBV27	TRBJ2-2	CASSLYYREGTGELFF
TRBV7-2	TRBJ2-7	CASSLDRTSGRAGEQYF
TRBV4-2	TRBJ1-5	CASSQGAAASNQPQHF
TRBV18	TRBJ2-7	CASSMELAGTEKSYEQYF
TRBV6-5	TRBJ1-3	CASSSTGRGYTIYF
TRBV7-2	TRBJ2-7	CASSLGGATAYEQYF
TRBV4-3	TRBJ1-2	CASSLRAGTIGYTF
TRBV28	TRBJ1-6	CASGSGTGGSPLHF
TRBV7-9	TRBJ1-2	CASSLPTGGVYGYTF
TRBV2	TRBJ1-5	CAIGRPQHF
TRBV12-3/TRBV12-4	TRBJ1-2	CASSRDRAYGYTF
TRBV2	TRBJ2-7	CASRPDGSYEQYF
TRBV30	TRBJ1-1	CAWSVDRAAFF
TRBV19	TRBJ1-1	CASSVRGAMNTEAFF
TRBV11-2	TRBJ1-5	CASSLIGSSSNQPQHF
TRBV18	TRBJ1-2	CASSLGQGNYGYTF
TRBV2	TRBJ1-2	CASRIRQGGNYGYTF
TRBV7-2	TRBJ2-1	CASSIRDRGTYEQFF
TRBV30	TRBJ2-5	CACTRGTGVEETQYF
TRBV9	TRBJ2-7	CASSPTGDGTYEQYF
TRBV27	TRBJ2-7	CASSLSGRVLYEQYF
TRBV6-5	TRBJ2-1	CASSRQGGNEQFF
TRBV6-4	TRBJ1-5	CASSDPDKGGNMDNQPQHF
TRBV5-1	TRBJ2-5	CASSFGGALQETQYF
TRBV5-4	TRBJ2-7	CASSVKTGESYEQYF
TRBV7-8	TRBJ1-2	CASSLATGRYGYTF
TRBV9	TRBJ2-3	CASSALAGGGADTQYF
TRBV3-1/TRBV3-2	TRBJ2-2	CASSRDLDRHTGELFF
TRBV9	TRBJ2-3	CASSVLAGDTDTQYF
TRBV7-2	TRBJ1-3	CASSLGPVQGSGNTIYF
TRBV4-3	TRBJ1-2	CASSQSYGVGNYGYTF
TRBV2	TRBJ1-5	CASSGQGNSNQPQHF
TRBV27	TRBJ1-6	CASRDRVQSPLHF